Sequencing of this TCR beta chain was carried out in a study of cytomegalovirus exposure and HLA in healthy donors. The PCR had 60 Vbeta and 13 Jbeta primers. Libraries were prepared by immunoSEQ multiplex PCR; TCRdb keeps only in-frame clonotypes and omits some of them. This sample lists 150,000 to 200,000 clones; its ten largest clones have roughly 1.9%. Remarks on this clone: Its antigen is as yet unknown.

General study results and limits: Certain indistinguishable V segments, among them TRBV6-2 and TRBV6-3, were excluded. Among the CMV-associated chains, a few were confirmed in vitro as specific for CMV antigens. Accurate HLA-A and HLA-B prediction from TCR beta sequences was reported for most subjects.

CDR3 length: 15 amino acids. J lost 2 bases, V lost 6 bases, and 10 bases had no gene match. Germline V gives CDR1 MNHEY, CDR2 SMNVEV (reference sequence). The sequencing sample was made of PBMCs. The gene calls are TRBV27 and TRBJ2-7; TRBD1 agrees at 7 bases. The receptor was derived from a man aged 25 to 45 in good health and CMV-seronegative. The CDR3 coding sequence is TGTGCCAGCAGCCCCAACCGGGACAGCACCTACGAGCAGTACTTC. Protein: CASSPNRDSTYEQYF.